The next 17 T cell receptor beta chains were all read from a single sample in a study of T cell repertoires in cytomegalovirus infection. Via MiXCR, TCRdb re-called the reads, giving one row per CDR3 protein. There are some 940,000 distinct CDR3 sequences in the sample; approximately 30% occur only once, and under 15% lies in the top ten. What these receptors recognize is not known. The sequences come from cultured CD8+ T cells from PBMCs, collected from culture after CMV antigen stimulation. These receptors all stem from a human donor in good health (CMV status not recorded). Some clones in this sample may be carry-over from other donors' samples.

This clonotype showed up just once. This chain links TRBV15 with TRBJ1-2; 9 nucleotides line up with TRBD1. J gave up 2 bases and V 5 bases, and 6 bases lay outside the gene matches. The CDR3 spans 15 residues. The germline V gene has CDR1 LNHNV and CDR2 YYDKDF (reference sequence). CDR3 loop: CATSPNGTGNYGYTF. The CDR3, as DNA: TGTGCCACCAGCCCCAACGGGACAGGGAACTATGGCTACACCTTC.

The chain carries TRBV10-3 and TRBJ2-7; TRBD1 is a possible D gene (5 bases). With 2 bases removed from V and 1 base from J, the gap between germline ends came to 12 bases. Germline assignment: CDR1 ENHRY and CDR2 SYGVKD. The CDR3 is made up of 15 amino acids. As DNA, the CDR3 is TGTGCCATCAGTGAGAACAGGCCCAATTCCTACGAGCAGTACTTC. Protein sequence: CAISENRPNSYEQYF.

This clonotype showed up just a few times. The genes are TRBV10-3 and TRBJ1-1; possible D gene TRBD1, 6 bases. CDR3 size: 18 residues. Germline CDR1 is ENHRY and CDR2 is SYGVKD. V was shortened by 7 bases and J by 1 base, with 25 bases between the two germline ends. The CDR3 coding sequence is TGTGCCATCACCGTACTACCACAGGGTTCGGGGGGGAACACTGAAGCTTTCTTT. Protein: CAITVLPQGSGGNTEAFF.

This clonotype was picked up a small number of times. V usage is TRBV6-2 or TRBV6-3 and J usage is TRBJ1-6; TRBD1 might be the D (6 bases). The V end lost 7 bases, the J end lost 9 bases, and 19 bases lay between the germline ends. The length of the CDR3 is 15 residues. The germline gives CDR1 MNHEY, CDR2 SVGEGT. The DNA for the CDR3 is TGTGCCAGCACCATTAAATGGAGAGGGGGTTCACCCCTCCACTTT. Translated: CASTIKWRGGSPLHF.

This sequence joins TRBV12-3 or TRBV12-4 and TRBJ2-2; D gene uncertain. The CDR3 is made up of 12 amino acids. The V gene lost 7 bases and the J gene lost 6 bases, with 9 bases spanning the gap. CDR3 protein: CASITTPGELFF. CDR3 coding DNA: TGTGCCAGCATTACAACACCCGGGGAGCTGTTTTTT.

This clonotype has ten or more counts. The rearrangement uses TRBV7-8 and TRBJ1-5; D gene uncertain. Germline-derived CDR1 and CDR2 are SGHVS and FQNEAQ. Between the trimmed V and J ends, which lost 8 bases and 3 bases, there was a span of 14 bases. The CDR3 loop spans 14 amino acids. This CDR3 is CASSYGIPNQPQHF. In DNA form, the CDR3 reads TGTGCCAGCTCCTACGGGATCCCCAATCAGCCCCAGCATTTT.

This sequence joins TRBV7-9 and TRBJ1-6, with TRBD1 matching over 8 bases. Germline CDR1 reads SEHNR; CDR2 reads FQNEAQ (reference sequence). The CDR3 length is 14 residues. V lost 5 bases and J lost 8; bases outside the gene matches: 5. Here the CDR3 reads CASSAGTGYSPLHF. CDR3 in DNA: TGTGCCAGCAGCGCCGGGACAGGCTATTCACCCCTCCACTTT. Looking up the rest from reference TRBV7-9 and TRBJ1-6 gives the full variable domain: DTGVSQNPRHKITKRGQNVTFRCDPISEHNRLYWYRQTLGQGPEFLTYFQNEAQLEKSRLLSDRFSAERPKGSFSTLEIQRTEQGDSAMYLCASSAGTGYSPLHFGNGTRLTVT.

This clonotype occurred a few times. The chain carries TRBV12-3 or TRBV12-4 and TRBJ2-3; tentatively, D is TRBD1 (5 bases). Trimming took 7 bases from V and 6 from J, leaving 17 bases between them. The CDR3 is 14 residues long. CDR3 bases: TGTGCCAGCACCCAGGACACAAGGGTGGATACGCAGTATTTT. Its protein is CASTQDTRVDTQYF.

In this sample, this clonotype turned up a few times. The genes are TRBV10-3 and TRBJ1-2; 7 positions agree with TRBD1. Germline CDR1 is ENHRY and CDR2 is SYGVKD. This CDR3 spans 13 amino acids. V shed 7 bases and J 8 bases; nucleotides not matched to a gene: 10. For the CDR3, the DNA is TGTGCCATCAACTTTGACAGGGAGGGCGGCTACACCTTC. This gives the protein CAINFDREGGYTF.

The J gene is TRBJ2-5, the V gene TRBV18; unclear D gene. CDR1 is KGHSH, CDR2 LQKENI, per germline. V was clipped by 5 bases and J by 0 bases, with 7 bases between them. The CDR3 runs 13 residues. CDR3 protein: CASSGPYQETQYF. CDR3 nucleotides: TGTGCCAGCTCAGGGCCGTACCAAGAGACCCAGTACTTC. Combining the CDR3 with reference TRBV18 and TRBJ2-5 gives the whole variable domain NAGVMQNPRHLVRRRGQEARLRCSPMKGHSHVYWYRQLPEEGLKFMVYLQKENIIDESGMPKERFSAEFPKEGPSILRIQQVVRGDSAAYFCASSGPYQETQYFGPGTRLLVL.

This clonotype was recorded many times. The V gene is TRBV7-9, the J gene TRBJ2-1; TRBD2 is a possible D gene (6 bases). The CDR3 has 15 residues. Germline assignment: CDR1 SEHNR and CDR2 FQNEAQ (reference sequence). V gave up 4 bases and J gave up 1 base, with 11 bases separating them. The CDR3: CASSSGGGSYNEQFF. The CDR3 coding sequence is TGTGCCAGCAGCTCAGGAGGAGGGTCCTACAATGAGCAGTTCTTC. Based on the CDR3 plus reference TRBV7-9 and TRBJ2-1, the full variable domain is DTGVSQNPRHKITKRGQNVTFRCDPISEHNRLYWYRQTLGQGPEFLTYFQNEAQLEKSRLLSDRFSAERPKGSFSTLEIQRTEQGDSAMYLCASSSGGGSYNEQFFGPGTRLTVL.

V and J are TRBV20-1 and TRBJ2-5; the match to TRBD2 covers 10 bases. The CDR3 totals 13 residues. Germline V gene sequence: CDR1 DFQATT, CDR2 SNEGSKA (reference sequence). Losses at the gene ends were 5 bases for V and 5 bases for J; bases not matched to a gene: 5. This chain's CDR3 is CSAELAGRETQYF. Here the CDR3 DNA reads TGCAGTGCTGAACTAGCGGGGAGGGAGACCCAGTACTTC.

The chain recombines TRBV7-9 with TRBJ2-3, with 7 bases identical to TRBD1. With 6 bases clipped from V and 2 bases from J, the junction kept 8 bases outside the gene matches. This CDR3 comprises 15 residues. Looked up from germline, CDR1 is SEHNR and CDR2 is FQNEAQ (reference sequence). CDR3 coding DNA: TGTGCCAGCAGGGATAGACAGGGCGACACAGATACGCAGTATTTT. The encoded protein is CASRDRQGDTDTQYF.

This clonotype was detected ten times or more. This chain links TRBV7-8 with TRBJ2-5; 8 nucleotides line up with TRBD2. The CDR3 covers 16 residues. V gave up 0 bases and J gave up 2 bases; unmatched junction bases: 5. Per germline, CDR1 SGHVS and CDR2 FQNEAQ. CDR3: CASSLAESGGQETQYF. The CDR3 nucleotides read TGTGCCAGCAGCTTAGCGGAAAGCGGGGGTCAAGAGACCCAGTACTTC.

In this sample, this clonotype turned up a few times. The chain carries TRBV29-1 and TRBJ1-2; perhaps TRBD1 as D (5 bases). Germline loops: CDR1 SQVTM, CDR2 ANQGSEA. CDR3 length equals 13 residues. Deletions cut 0 bases from V and 8 bases from J, with 13 bases between. CDR3 DNA sequence: TGCAGCGTTGAAGATCTGGGGGTGAGAGGCTACACCTTC. Translation gives CSVEDLGVRGYTF.

This clonotype was seen more than once but under ten times. The gene calls are TRBV3-1 and TRBJ2-5; D perhaps matches TRBD2 (5 bases). Germline lookup yields CDR1 LGHDT and CDR2 YNNKEL (reference sequence). The CDR3 extends over 11 amino acids. Deletions cut 3 bases from V and 7 bases from J, with 6 bases between. CDR3 residues: CASSQAGTQYF. The CDR3 region has the DNA TGTGCCAGCAGCCAGGCGGGGACCCAGTACTTC.

The chain carries TRBV6-5 and TRBJ2-5, with a possible D match to TRBD2 (7 bases). Germline-derived CDR1 and CDR2 are MNHEY and SVGAGI. The ends were cut back, 0 bases at V and 3 bases at J, with 14 bases in the middle. The CDR3 is 16 residues long. The CDR3 coding sequence is TGTGCCAGCAGTTACTCTCCTGGGGGGGCGGAAGAGACCCAGTACTTC. Protein: CASSYSPGGAEETQYF.